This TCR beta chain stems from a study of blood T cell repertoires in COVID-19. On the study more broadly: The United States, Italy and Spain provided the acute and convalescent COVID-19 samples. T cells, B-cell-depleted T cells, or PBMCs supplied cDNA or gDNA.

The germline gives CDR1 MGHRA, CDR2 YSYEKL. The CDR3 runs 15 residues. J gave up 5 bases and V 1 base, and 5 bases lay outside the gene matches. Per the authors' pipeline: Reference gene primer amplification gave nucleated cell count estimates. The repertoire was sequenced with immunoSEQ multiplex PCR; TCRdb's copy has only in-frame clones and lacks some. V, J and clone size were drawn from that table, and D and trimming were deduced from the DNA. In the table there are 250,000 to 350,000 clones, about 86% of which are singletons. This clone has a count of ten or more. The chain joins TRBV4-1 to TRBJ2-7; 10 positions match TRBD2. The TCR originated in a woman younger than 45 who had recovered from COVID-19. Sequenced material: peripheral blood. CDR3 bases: TGCGCCAGCAGCCAAGGCCCACTAGCGGGAAACGAGCAGTACTTC. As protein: CASSQGPLAGNEQYF.